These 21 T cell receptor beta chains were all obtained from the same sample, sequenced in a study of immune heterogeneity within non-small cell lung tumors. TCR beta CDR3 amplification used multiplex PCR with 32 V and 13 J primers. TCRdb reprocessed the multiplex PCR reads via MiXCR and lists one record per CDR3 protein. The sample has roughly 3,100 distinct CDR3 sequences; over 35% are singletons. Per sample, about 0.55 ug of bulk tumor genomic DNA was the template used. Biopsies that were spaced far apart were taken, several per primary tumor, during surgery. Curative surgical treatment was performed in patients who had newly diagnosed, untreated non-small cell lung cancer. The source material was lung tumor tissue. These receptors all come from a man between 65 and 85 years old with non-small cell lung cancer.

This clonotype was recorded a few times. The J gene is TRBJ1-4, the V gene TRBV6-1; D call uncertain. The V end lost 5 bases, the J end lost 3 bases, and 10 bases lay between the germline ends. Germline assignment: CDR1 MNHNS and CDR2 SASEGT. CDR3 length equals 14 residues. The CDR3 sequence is CASSIRASNEKLFF. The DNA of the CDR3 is TGTGCCAGCAGTATTCGGGCGTCTAATGAAAAACTGTTTTTT.

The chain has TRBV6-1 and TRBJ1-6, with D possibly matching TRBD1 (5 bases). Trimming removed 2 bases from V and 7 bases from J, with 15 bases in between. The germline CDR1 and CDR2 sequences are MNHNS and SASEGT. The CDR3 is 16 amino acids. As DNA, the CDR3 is TGTGCCAGCAGTGAACCACCTAGGGGTTTGAATTCACCCCTCCACTTT. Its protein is CASSEPPRGLNSPLHF.

The CDR3 here is CASSSQNNQPQHF. The CDR3 DNA follows: TGTGCCAGCAGCTCCCAGAACAATCAGCCCCAGCATTTT. The genes are TRBV7-2 and TRBJ1-5; D is undetermined. From germline, CDR1 is SGHTA and CDR2 FQGNSA. Trimming took 4 bases from V and 3 from J, leaving 7 bases between them. This CDR3 is 13 amino acids long.

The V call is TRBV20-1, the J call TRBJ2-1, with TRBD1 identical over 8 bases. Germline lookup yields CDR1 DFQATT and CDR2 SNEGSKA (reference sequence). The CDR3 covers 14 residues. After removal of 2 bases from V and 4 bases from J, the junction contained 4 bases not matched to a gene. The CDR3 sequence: CSARLGDRYNEQFF. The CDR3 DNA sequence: TGCAGTGCTAGATTGGGGGACAGGTACAATGAGCAGTTCTTC.

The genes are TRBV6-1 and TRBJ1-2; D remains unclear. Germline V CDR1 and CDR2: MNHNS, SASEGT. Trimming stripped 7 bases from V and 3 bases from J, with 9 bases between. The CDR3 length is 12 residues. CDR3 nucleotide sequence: TGTGCCAGCACGTACGGGCACTATGGCTACACCTTC. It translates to CASTYGHYGYTF.

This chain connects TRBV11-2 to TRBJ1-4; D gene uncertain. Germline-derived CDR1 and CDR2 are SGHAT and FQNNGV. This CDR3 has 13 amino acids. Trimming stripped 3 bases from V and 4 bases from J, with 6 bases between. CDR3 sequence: CASSFWDNEKLFF. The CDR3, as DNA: TGTGCCAGCAGCTTCTGGGATAATGAAAAACTGTTTTTT.

The CDR3 DNA sequence: TGTGCCAGCAGCCAAGGTTTCAGCTCCTACGAGCAGTACTTC. It translates to CASSQGFSSYEQYF. The chain couples TRBV13 to TRBJ2-7, with D uncertain. Trimming pared 5 bases from V and 0 bases from J, leaving 11 bases between. The germline V gene has CDR1 PRHDT and CDR2 FYEKMQ (reference sequence). The CDR3 has 14 amino acids.

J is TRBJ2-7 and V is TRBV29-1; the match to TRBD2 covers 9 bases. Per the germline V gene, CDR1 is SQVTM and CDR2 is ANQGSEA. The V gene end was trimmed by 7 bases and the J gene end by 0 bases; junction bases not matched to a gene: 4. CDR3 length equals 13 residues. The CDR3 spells CSAAGGVSYEQYF. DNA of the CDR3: TGCAGCGCCGCGGGGGGGGTCTCCTACGAGCAGTACTTC.

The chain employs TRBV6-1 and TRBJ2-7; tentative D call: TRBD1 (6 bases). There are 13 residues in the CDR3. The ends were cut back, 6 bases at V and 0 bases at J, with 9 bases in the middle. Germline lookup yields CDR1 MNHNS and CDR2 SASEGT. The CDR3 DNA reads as TGTGCCAGCAGCCAGGACAGCTCCTACGAGCAGTACTTC. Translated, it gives CASSQDSSYEQYF.

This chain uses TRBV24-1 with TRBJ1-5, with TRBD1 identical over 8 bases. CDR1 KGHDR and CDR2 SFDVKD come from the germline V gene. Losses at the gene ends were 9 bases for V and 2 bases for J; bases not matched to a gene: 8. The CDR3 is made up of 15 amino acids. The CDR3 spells CATARGLSGNQPQHF. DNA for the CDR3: TGTGCCACCGCCAGGGGGCTATCTGGCAATCAGCCCCAGCATTTT.

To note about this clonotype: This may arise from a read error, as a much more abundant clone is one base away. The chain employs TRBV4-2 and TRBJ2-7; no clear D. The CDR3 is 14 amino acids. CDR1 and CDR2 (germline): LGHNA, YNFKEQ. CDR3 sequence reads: CAGSQGTQLYEQYF. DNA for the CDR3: TGTGCCGGCAGCCAAGGAACCCAGCTCTACGAGCAGTACTTC.

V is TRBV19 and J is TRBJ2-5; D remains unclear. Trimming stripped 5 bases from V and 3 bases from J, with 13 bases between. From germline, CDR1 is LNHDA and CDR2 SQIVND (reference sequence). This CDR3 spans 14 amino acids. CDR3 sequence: CASSATNREETQYF. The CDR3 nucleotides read TGTGCCAGTAGTGCTACCAATAGGGAAGAGACCCAGTACTTC.

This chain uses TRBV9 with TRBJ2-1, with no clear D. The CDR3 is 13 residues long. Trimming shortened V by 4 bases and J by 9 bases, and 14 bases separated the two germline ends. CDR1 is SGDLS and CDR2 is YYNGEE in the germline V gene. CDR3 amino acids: CASSPAIAGEQFF. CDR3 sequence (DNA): TGTGCCAGCAGCCCAGCGATCGCCGGTGAGCAGTTCTTC.

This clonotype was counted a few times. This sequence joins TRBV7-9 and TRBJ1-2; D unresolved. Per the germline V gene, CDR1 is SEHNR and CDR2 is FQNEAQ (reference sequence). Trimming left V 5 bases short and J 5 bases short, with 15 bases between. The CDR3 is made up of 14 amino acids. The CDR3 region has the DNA TGTGCCAGCAGCCCCGGAGCGGGCGCTTATGGCTACACCTTC. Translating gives CASSPGAGAYGYTF.

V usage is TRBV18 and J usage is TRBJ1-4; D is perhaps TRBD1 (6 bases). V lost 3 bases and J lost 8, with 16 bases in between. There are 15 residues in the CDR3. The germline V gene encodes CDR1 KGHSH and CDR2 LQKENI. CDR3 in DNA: TGTGCCAGCTCACCCAGGGGCCAAGGCGGGGAAAAACTGTTTTTT. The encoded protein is CASSPRGQGGEKLFF. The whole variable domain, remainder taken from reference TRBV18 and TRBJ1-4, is NAGVMQNPRHLVRRRGQEARLRCSPMKGHSHVYWYRQLPEEGLKFMVYLQKENIIDESGMPKERFSAEFPKEGPSILRIQQVVRGDSAAYFCASSPRGQGGEKLFFGSGTQLSVL.

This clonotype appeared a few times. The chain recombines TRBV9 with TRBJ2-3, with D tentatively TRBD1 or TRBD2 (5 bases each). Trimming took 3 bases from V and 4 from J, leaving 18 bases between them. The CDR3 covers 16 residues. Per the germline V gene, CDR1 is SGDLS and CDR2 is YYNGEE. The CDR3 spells CASSGRDGGVADTQYF. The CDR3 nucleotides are TGTGCCAGCAGCGGCCGGGACGGTGGAGTTGCAGATACGCAGTATTTT.

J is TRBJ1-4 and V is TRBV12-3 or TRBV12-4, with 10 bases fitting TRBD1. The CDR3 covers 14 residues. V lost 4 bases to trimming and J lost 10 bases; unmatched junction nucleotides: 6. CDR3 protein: CASSWTGGERKLFF. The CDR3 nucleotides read TGTGCCAGCAGTTGGACAGGGGGAGAGAGAAAACTGTTTTTT.

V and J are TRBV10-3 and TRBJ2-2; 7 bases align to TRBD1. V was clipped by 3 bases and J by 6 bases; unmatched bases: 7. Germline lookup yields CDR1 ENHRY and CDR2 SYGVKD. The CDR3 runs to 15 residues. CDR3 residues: CAISEDRAGPGELFF. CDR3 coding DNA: TGTGCCATCAGTGAAGACAGGGCCGGGCCCGGGGAGCTGTTTTTT.

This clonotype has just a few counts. In DNA form, the CDR3 reads TGTGCCAGCAGCCCCCAGGGACAGGTGATGCTGTTCTTC. This gives the protein CASSPQGQVMLFF. The rearrangement uses TRBV13 and TRBJ2-1; the match to TRBD1 covers 8 bases. Germline CDR1 PRHDT, CDR2 FYEKMQ (reference sequence). V shed 5 bases, J shed 15 bases, and the junction held 12 bases outside the gene matches. This CDR3 contains 13 residues. The variable domain in full, completed from reference TRBV13 and TRBJ2-1, reads AAGVIQSPRHLIKEKRETATLKCYPIPRHDTVYWYQQGPGQDPQFLISFYEKMQSDKGSIPDRFSAQQFSDYHSELNMSSLELGDSALYFCASSPQGQVMLFFGPGTRLTVL.

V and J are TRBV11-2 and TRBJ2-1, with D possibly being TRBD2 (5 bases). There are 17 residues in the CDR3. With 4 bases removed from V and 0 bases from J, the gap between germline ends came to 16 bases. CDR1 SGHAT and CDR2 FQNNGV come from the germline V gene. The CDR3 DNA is TGTGCCAGCAGCTGGGTAATTTATCGGGGCTCCTACAATGAGCAGTTCTTC. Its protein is CASSWVIYRGSYNEQFF.

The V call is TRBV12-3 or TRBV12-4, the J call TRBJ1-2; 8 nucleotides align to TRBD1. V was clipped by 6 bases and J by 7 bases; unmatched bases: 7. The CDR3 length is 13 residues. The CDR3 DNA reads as TGTGCCAGCAGCGCAACAGGGGGATCTGGCTACACCTTC. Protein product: CASSATGGSGYTF.